This T cell receptor (beta chain) was profiled in a study of human T cells and chemical hapten exposure (dated by TCRdb to the early 2020s). With regard to the full study: For sensitization, 2% DPC in acetone was applied to a 2 cm by 2 cm area of upper inner arm skin. Throughout the study period of around 24 weeks, patients also received therapeutic DPC doses to the scalp every week. Patch tests used Finn chambers with 0.01% DPC on the upper back, scored after 6 days by International Contact Dermatitis Research Group standards. The patient cohort, mostly female, included alopecia areata with under or over 50% scalp involvement, alopecia totalis and alopecia universalis. The libraries were sequenced as a pool, and the TCR yield per sample differed mostly because of small variations in library volumes within the pool. The study tracked peripheral blood TCR repertoire changes in vivo during primary and secondary sensitization to the hapten diphenylcyclopropenone (DPC) in alopecia patients. Blood samples were taken from patients before sensitization (week 0) and at 2, 6 and about 24 weeks after DPC sensitization. Blood for TCR sequencing was provided by twenty-nine alopecia patients at one to four time points (pre-sensitization, 2, 6 and 24 weeks).

What the work shows at the level of the full study, not this receptor alone: After repeated subsampling, the strength of the expansion versus patch-test correlation and the threshold at which it became significant changed. Because every patient had alopecia, a presumed autoimmune disease, the patients' immune response might differ from that of healthy individuals. The number of PT1 expanded TCRs positively correlated with patch test score, significant at thresholds 8, 16 and 32 but not 4. Compared with pre-sensitization or healthy control sets, expanded TCRs formed significantly more large CDR3 similarity clusters, which is consistent with antigen-driven responses. The number of TCRs above 1 in 1000 frequency did not change with DPC sensitization; there was no evidence of global repertoire structure alterations.

In light of the paper, this sample's time point label describes: patch test 1, 2 weeks after DPC sensitization. Taken with the paper, the label for treatment or condition translates to: therapeutic diphenylcyclopropenone sensitization with weekly scalp DPC. Blood at each patch-test visit was drawn before the patch test was applied. Patients were considered eligible if aged 18 to 70, diagnosed with alopecia and deemed suitable for DPC therapy, and patients were excluded if pregnant. Unfractionated whole blood was collected in Tempus Blood RNA tubes, and total RNA was extracted from that blood. Library preparation was by RACE. The data were produced on a NextSeq 500. During library preparation, unique molecular identifiers were attached to individual cDNA molecules so that TCRs could be counted in a quantitative, reproducible way. For every blood RNA sample, sequencing covered both the TCR alpha and TCR beta chains. Under the source paper's analysis protocol: A median of roughly 98,000 TCRs per sample was observed, with a range of roughly 23,224 to 750,000. V, J and CDR3 annotation of the TCR reads was performed with the Decombinator software suite. For the PS versus PT1 abundance plots, all samples were subsampled to the same number of TCRs (28,000). Expanded TCRs were defined as absent before sensitization and observed at least eight times at the 2-week time point. The public reads were reprocessed in TCRdb via fastp at Q25 and MiXCR, keeping in-frame beta chains. Here each entry gathers all rows of one CDR3 protein and keeps the most common genes and DNA. TCRdb, rather than the study authors, made the V and J calls. The sample table records 150,000 to 200,000 distinct CDR3 sequences; approximately 15% of these occur just once. The ten largest clones take up 1.5% to 2% of the sample.

With regard to this clonotype: Its binding antigen is unknown. Base quality data are lacking; no much larger clone is found one base away.

This clonotype was obtained from a woman aged 25 to 39 with alopecia areata. Some clones in this sample may be carry-over from other donors' samples. The sample in question was whole blood, obtained in connection with sensitization to the hapten diphenylcyclopropenone (DPC).

The CDR3 region: CASSQDSTNYGYTF. The DNA sequence reads TGTGCCAGCAGTCAGGACTCCACTAACTATGGCTACACCTTC. Recombination connected TRBV28 to TRBJ1-2, with an unclear D gene assignment. The germline V gene gives CDR1 as MDHEN and CDR2 as SYDVKM. Relative to germline, V is 5 bases shorter and J is 0 bases shorter, with 10 bases between their ends. The CDR3 numbers 14 residues from cysteine through phenylalanine. Just CDR3 DNA is preserved here, 42 bases in frame from base 1.